This T cell receptor (beta chain) was recorded in a study of blood T cell repertoires in COVID-19. Losses at the gene ends were 4 bases for V and 2 bases for J; bases not matched to a gene: 3. The germline V gene encodes CDR1 MNHEY and CDR2 SVGEGT. This CDR3 region has 15 residues. Some clones are missing from TCRdb's copy, which holds only in-frame ones; the method was immunoSEQ multiplex PCR. The sample carries more than 200,000 clones, roughly 87% recorded once. Sequences were obtained from PBMCs or T cells enriched from blood (not recorded which). This clonotype was sampled from a man aged 25 to 40 in a cohort exposed to, infected with or recovered from COVID-19 (not recorded which). The V call is TRBV6-2 or TRBV6-3, the J call TRBJ2-1; 9 nucleotides agree with TRBD2. The CDR3 loop reads CASSFSSGTYNEQFF. The CDR3 region has the DNA TGTGCCAGCAGTTTCTCTAGCGGGACCTACAATGAGCAGTTCTTC.